This is a list of T cell receptor beta chains from one sample in a study of spatial heterogeneity in lung cancer. TCRdb re-derived calls from the 5' RACE reads in MiXCR, one entry per CDR3 protein. The sample shows more than 2,000 distinct CDR3 sequences, about 8.8% of them seen only once. The input for sequencing was lung tumor tissue, taken at surgery. The receptors were sampled from a male donor with early-stage non-small cell lung cancer. Each CDR3 is given with its conserved first and last residue. D genes are given only for firm matches. Rows give clone size only sometimes, using once, few, many, or a class for an expanded clone.

>TRBJ2-1|TRBV2|TRBD2|-
TGTGCCAGCAGTCCCGGGACTAGCGTGTACAATGAGCAGTTCTTC
CASSPGTSVYNEQFF
>TRBJ2-3|TRBV6-5|-|medium-sized
TGTGCCAGCAGTTATGAACGGGAGATGGGAGATACGCAGTATTTT
CASSYEREMGDTQYF
>TRBJ2-7|TRBV20-1|-|medium-sized
TGCAGTGCCGGAACCCCTCCCTACGAGCAGTACTTC
CSAGTPPYEQYF
>TRBJ2-3|TRBV19|-|medium-sized
TGTGCCAGTAGTATTGGTGGCACAGATACGCAGTATTTT
CASSIGGTDTQYF
>TRBJ2-3|TRBV7-3|TRBD2|-
TGTGCCAGCAGCTTATTAGCGGGGGGGCGAGGAATAGATACGCAGTATTTT
CASSLLAGGRGIDTQYF
>TRBJ1-4|TRBV6-2/TRBV6-3|-|large
TGTGCCAGCAGTTACGATGAGACAGGCAATGAAAAACTGTTTTTT
CASSYDETGNEKLFF
>TRBJ2-1|TRBV18|-|medium-sized
TGTGCCAGCTCACCACCGACCCAGTGGGCATACAATGAGCAGTTCTTC
CASSPPTQWAYNEQFF
>TRBJ2-2|TRBV11-2|-|medium-sized
TGTGCCAGCAGCTCGACACGAGCGAACACCGGGGAGCTGTTTTTT
CASSSTRANTGELFF
>TRBJ1-4|TRBV11-2|-|-
TGTGCCAGCAAACGGGGGAGGTTAGGGCATGAAAAACTGTTTTTT
CASKRGRLGHEKLFF
>TRBJ1-4|TRBV10-3|-|medium-sized
TGTGCCATCAGTGAAAGGGGACCCCAAACAACTAATGAAAAACTGTTTTTT
CAISERGPQTTNEKLFF
>TRBJ2-1|TRBV28|-|-
TGTGCCAGCAGCCGCCACAATGAGCAGTTCTTC
CASSRHNEQFF
>TRBJ1-2|TRBV20-1|-|-
TGCAGTGCTAGAGATTCTCTACGTGAATATGGCTACACCTTC
CSARDSLREYGYTF
>TRBJ1-3|TRBV7-9|-|many
TGTGCCAGCAGCACACTACGGGACGATACCACGGGAGGATTTTTTGGAAACACCATATATTTT
CASSTLRDDTTGGFFGNTIYF
>TRBJ2-7|TRBV7-9|-|few
TGTGCCAGCCAAGGCCAGAGGGAGCAGTACTTC
CASQGQREQYF
>TRBJ2-7|TRBV7-8|-|few
TGTGCCAGCGCCCTCCTTCCCTCGACGGGGACCGAGCAGTACTTC
CASALLPSTGTEQYF
>TRBJ2-3|TRBV2|TRBD2|medium-sized
TGTGCCAGCAGCCCCCATAGCGGGGTCACAGATACGCAGTATTTT
CASSPHSGVTDTQYF
>TRBJ1-6|TRBV7-9|-|medium-sized
TGTGCCAGCAGCTTAGGGGGGTCACCCCTCCACTTT
CASSLGGSPLHF
>TRBJ2-5|TRBV7-9|-|medium-sized
TGTGCCAGCAGCTTATGGGGGTCCCAAGAGACCCAGTACTTC
CASSLWGSQETQYF
>TRBJ1-1|TRBV6-2/TRBV6-3|-|medium-sized
TGTGCCAGCAGTCTAGGGACTGAAGCTTTCTTT
CASSLGTEAFF
>TRBJ1-1|TRBV6-5|-|medium-sized
TGTGCCAGCAGTTACTTGAGCGGGACTGAAGCTTTCTTT
CASSYLSGTEAFF
>TRBJ1-1|TRBV12-3/TRBV12-4|-|medium-sized
TGTGCCAGCAGTTTAGACTTCACTGAAGCTTTCTTT
CASSLDFTEAFF
>TRBJ2-7|TRBV28|TRBD2|medium-sized
TGTGCCAGCAGCCGGAGCGGGAGTGGCCGGTACGAGCAGTACTTC
CASSRSGSGRYEQYF
>TRBJ2-1|TRBV5-5|TRBD2|once
TGTGCCAGCAGCTTGGTCGGGACTAGGAACGAGCAGTTCTTC
CASSLVGTRNEQFF
>TRBJ2-7|TRBV7-2|-|medium-sized
TGTGCCAGCAGCTTGACGACTGGTTACGAGCAGTACTTC
CASSLTTGYEQYF
>TRBJ2-5|TRBV20-1|TRBD1|medium-sized
TGCAGTGCTAGAGATAGGGACAGGGGCACCAAGACCCAGTACTTC
CSARDRDRGTKTQYF
>TRBJ2-5|TRBV6-5|-|large
TGTGCCAGCAGTTACGAGACAGGTTCGGCCCAGTACTTC
CASSYETGSAQYF
>TRBJ2-5|TRBV24-1|TRBD2|many
TGTGCCACCAGAGCAGCGGGAGGCCGCCAAGAGACCCAGTACTTC
CATRAAGGRQETQYF
>TRBJ1-6|TRBV30|TRBD1|medium-sized
TGTGCCTGGAGCCCCCCCTCGACAGGGAGAATCGGTTCACCCCTCCACTTT
CAWSPPSTGRIGSPLHF
>TRBJ2-4|TRBV30|-|medium-sized
TGTGCCTGGAGCGTGGGGCATCCGGAAAACATTCAGTACTTC
CAWSVGHPENIQYF